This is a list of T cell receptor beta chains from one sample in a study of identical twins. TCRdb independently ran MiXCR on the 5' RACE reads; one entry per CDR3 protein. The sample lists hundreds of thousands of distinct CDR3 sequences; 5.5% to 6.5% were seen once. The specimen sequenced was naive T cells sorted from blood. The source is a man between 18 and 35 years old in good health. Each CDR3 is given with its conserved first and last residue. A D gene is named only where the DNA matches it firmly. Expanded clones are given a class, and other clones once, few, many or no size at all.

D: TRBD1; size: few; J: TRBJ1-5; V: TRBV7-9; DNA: TGTGCCAGCAGCTTAGCCGGGACAGGCAAGAATCAGCCCCAGCATTTT; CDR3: CASSLAGTGKNQPQHF
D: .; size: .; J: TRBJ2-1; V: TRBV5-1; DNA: TGCGCCAGCAGCTTGGGATACGAGAATGAGCAGTTCTTC; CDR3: CASSLGYENEQFF
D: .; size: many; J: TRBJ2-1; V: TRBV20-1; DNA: TGCAGTGCTCGGGACTCCGGCAATGAGCAGTTCTTC; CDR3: CSARDSGNEQFF
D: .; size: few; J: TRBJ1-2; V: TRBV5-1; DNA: TGCGCCAGCAGCTTGCAACAGCGCTCCGGCTACACCTTC; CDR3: CASSLQQRSGYTF
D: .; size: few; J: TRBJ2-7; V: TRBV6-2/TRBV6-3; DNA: TGTGCCAGCAGTCAGTCCCAGGACGAGCAGTACTTC; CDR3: CASSQSQDEQYF
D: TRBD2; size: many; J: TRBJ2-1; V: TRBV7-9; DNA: TGTGCCAGCAGCCGACGGACTAGCGGGAGGTCCAATGAGCAGTTCTTC; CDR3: CASSRRTSGRSNEQFF
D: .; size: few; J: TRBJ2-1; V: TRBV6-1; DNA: TGTGCCAGCAGAGTTTCTAGCGCACTATCCTACAATGAGCAGTTCTTC; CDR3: CASRVSSALSYNEQFF
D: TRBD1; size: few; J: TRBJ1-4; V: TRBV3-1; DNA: TGTGCCAGCAGCTACTCGACAGGGAGTCTCGGTGAAAAACTGTTTTTT; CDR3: CASSYSTGSLGEKLFF
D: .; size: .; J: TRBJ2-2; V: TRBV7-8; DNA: TGTGCCAGCAGCCGACCCCTGGGAGGTCACGGGGAGCTGTTTTTT; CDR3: CASSRPLGGHGELFF
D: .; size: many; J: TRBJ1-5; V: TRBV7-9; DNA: TGTGCCAGCAGCTCTACAGCCTTTAGCAATCAGCCCCAGCATTTT; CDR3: CASSSTAFSNQPQHF
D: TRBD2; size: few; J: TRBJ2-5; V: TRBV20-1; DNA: TGCAGTGCTGAGGACTATCTAGCGGGAGACCCGTACTTC; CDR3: CSAEDYLAGDPYF
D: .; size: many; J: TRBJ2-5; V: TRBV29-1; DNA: TGCAGCGTTGGGCGCCAAGAGACCCAGTACTTC; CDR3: CSVGRQETQYF
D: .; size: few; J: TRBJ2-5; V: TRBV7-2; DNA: TGTGCCAGCAGCTTAGGTTCGAGGGGACAAGAGACCCAGTACTTC; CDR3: CASSLGSRGQETQYF
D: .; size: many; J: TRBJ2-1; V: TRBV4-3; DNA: TGCGCCAGCAGCCAAGGGTATAGCTCCTACAATGAGCAGTTCTTC; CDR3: CASSQGYSSYNEQFF
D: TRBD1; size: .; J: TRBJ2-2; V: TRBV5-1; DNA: TGCGCCAGCAGCGCCTGGACAGGGGGCGCGGACACCGGGGAGCTGTTTTTT; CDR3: CASSAWTGGADTGELFF
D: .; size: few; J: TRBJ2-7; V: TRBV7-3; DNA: TGTGCCAGCAGCTTGTCATCAGACACCTCCTACGAGCAGTACTTC; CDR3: CASSLSSDTSYEQYF
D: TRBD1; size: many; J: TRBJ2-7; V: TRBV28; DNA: TGTGCCAGCGCGGACAGGGCCTACGAGCAGTACTTC; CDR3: CASADRAYEQYF
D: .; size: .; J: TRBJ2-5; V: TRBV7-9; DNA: TGTGCCAGCAGCTTAGCTTGGACGGACCAAGAGACCCAGTACTTC; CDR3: CASSLAWTDQETQYF
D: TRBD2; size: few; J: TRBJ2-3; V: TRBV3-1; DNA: TGTGCCAGCAGCCTCGGTGAGGGGAGGGCCACAGATACGCAGTATTTT; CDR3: CASSLGEGRATDTQYF
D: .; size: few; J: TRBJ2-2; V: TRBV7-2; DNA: TGTGCCAGCAGCTTAAGCAGGGCAACGAACACCGGGGAGCTGTTTTTT; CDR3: CASSLSRATNTGELFF
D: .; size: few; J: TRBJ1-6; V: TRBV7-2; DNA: TGTGCCAGCAGCCCCGGGACACCCCAGCCACCCCTCCACTTT; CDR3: CASSPGTPQPPLHF
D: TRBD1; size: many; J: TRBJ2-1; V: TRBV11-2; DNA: TGTGCCAGCAGCCCGAGGACAGGGGGGAACATCCTTTACAATGAGCAGTTCTTC; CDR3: CASSPRTGGNILYNEQFF
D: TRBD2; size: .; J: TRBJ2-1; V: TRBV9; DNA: TGTGCCAGCAGCGTAGGAGGCGGGAGTTCTAACAATGAGCAGTTCTTC; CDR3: CASSVGGGSSNNEQFF
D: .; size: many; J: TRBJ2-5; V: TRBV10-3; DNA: TGTGCCATCAGCGAAGAGGTCAAAGAGACCCAGTACTTC; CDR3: CAISEEVKETQYF
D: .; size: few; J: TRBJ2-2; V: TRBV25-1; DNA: TGTGCCACCAACGCTCCGGGCCCAGGGCGCACCGGGGAGCTGTTTTTT; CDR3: CATNAPGPGRTGELFF
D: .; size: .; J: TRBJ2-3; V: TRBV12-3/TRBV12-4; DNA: TGTGCCAGCAGTTTTCTGGTGGGAGGTACAGATACGCAGTATTTT; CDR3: CASSFLVGGTDTQYF
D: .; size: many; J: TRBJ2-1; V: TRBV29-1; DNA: TGCAGCGTTGGGGAGCTAGTAGCGTACAATGAGCAGTTCTTC; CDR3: CSVGELVAYNEQFF
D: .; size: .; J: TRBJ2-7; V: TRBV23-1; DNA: TGCGCCAGCAGTTGGCAGGGCGGCGAGCAGTACTTC; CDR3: CASSWQGGEQYF
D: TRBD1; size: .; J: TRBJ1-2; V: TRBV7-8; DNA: TGTGCCAGCAGCCGCGCACGAATAGGGACAGGGGCTGTTGGCTACACCTTC; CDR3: CASSRARIGTGAVGYTF
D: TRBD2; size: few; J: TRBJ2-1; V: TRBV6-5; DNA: TGTGCCAGCAGTTATCACACTAGCGGGAGAGGCAATGAGCAGTTCTTC; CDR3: CASSYHTSGRGNEQFF
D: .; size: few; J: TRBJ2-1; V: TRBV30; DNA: TGTGCCTGGAGGAAGCGTTCCGGGCAGTTCTTC; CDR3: CAWRKRSGQFF
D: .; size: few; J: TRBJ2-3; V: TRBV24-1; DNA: TGTGCCACCAGTCCTGGGAGCGTTACAGATACGCAGTATTTT; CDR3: CATSPGSVTDTQYF
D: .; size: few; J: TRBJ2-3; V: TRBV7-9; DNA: TGTGCCAGCAGCTACCTTGACACAGATACGCAGTATTTT; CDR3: CASSYLDTDTQYF
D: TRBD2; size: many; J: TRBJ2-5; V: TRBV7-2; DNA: TGTGCCAGCAGCTTTAGCGGGAACCGGCAGGAGACCCAGTACTTC; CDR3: CASSFSGNRQETQYF
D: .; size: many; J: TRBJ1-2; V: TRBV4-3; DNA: TGCGCCAGCAGCCAAGATTCGGGATTATATGGCGGCTACACCTTC; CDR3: CASSQDSGLYGGYTF
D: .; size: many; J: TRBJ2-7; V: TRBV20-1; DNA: TGCAGTGCTAGGTCGGAGGGCCAGTTCTTCTACGAGCAGTACTTC; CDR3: CSARSEGQFFYEQYF
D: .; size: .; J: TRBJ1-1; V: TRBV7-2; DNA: TGTGCCAGCACCCGATCAGGGACTGTGAACACTGAAGCTTTCTTT; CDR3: CASTRSGTVNTEAFF
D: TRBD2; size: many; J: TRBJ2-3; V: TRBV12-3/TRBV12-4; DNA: TGTGCCAGCAGGCCTACTAGCGGGAGGGGGACAGATACGCAGTATTTT; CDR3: CASRPTSGRGTDTQYF
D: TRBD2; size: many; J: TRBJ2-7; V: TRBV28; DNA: TGTGCCAGCAGTTTCACTAGCGGGACCTACGAGCAGTACTTC; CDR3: CASSFTSGTYEQYF